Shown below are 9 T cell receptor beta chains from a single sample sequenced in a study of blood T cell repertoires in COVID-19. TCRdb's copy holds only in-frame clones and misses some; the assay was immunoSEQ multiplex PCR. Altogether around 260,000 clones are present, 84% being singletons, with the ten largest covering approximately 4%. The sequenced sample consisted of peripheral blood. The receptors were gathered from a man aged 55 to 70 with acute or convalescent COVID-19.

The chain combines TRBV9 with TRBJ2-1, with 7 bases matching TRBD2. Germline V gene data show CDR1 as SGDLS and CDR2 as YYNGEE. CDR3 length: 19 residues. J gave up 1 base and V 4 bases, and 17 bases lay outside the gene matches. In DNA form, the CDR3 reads TGTGCCAGCAGCTCGGCTCAGGCGGGAGTTCCCCCATCCTACAATGAGCAGTTCTTC. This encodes CASSSAQAGVPPSYNEQFF.

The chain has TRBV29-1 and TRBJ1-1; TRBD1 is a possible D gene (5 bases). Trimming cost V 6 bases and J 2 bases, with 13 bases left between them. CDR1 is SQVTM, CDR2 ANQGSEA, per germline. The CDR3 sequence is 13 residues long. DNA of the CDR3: TGCAGCGTAAGACAGCTACTAAACACTGAAGCTTTCTTT. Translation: CSVRQLLNTEAFF. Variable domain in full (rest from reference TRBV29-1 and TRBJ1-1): SAVISQKPSRDICQRGTSLTIQCQVDSQVTMMFWYRQQPGQSLTLIATANQGSEATYESGFVIDKFPISRPNLTFSTLTVSNMSPEDSSIYLCSVRQLLNTEAFFGQGTRLTVV.

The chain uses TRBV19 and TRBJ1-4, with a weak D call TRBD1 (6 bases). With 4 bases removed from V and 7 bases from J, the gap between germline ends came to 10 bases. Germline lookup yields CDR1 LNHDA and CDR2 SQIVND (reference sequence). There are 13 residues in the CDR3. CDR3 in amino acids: CASSRTASEKLFF. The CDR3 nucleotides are TGTGCCAGTAGTAGGACAGCCTCTGAAAAACTGTTTTTT.

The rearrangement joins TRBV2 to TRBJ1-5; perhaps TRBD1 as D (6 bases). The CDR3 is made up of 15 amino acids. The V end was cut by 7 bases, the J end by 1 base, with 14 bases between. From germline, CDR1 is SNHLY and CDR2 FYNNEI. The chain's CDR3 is CASIGGAGSNQPQHF. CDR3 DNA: TGTGCCAGCATCGGGGGGGCAGGGAGCAATCAGCCCCAGCATTTT.

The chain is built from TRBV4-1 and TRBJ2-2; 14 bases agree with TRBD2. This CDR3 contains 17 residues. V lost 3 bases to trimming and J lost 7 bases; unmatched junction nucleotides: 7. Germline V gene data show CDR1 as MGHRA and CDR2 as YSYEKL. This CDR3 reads CASSQEGLAGGLGELFF. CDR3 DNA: TGCGCCAGCAGCCAGGAAGGACTAGCGGGAGGTCTCGGGGAGCTGTTTTTT.

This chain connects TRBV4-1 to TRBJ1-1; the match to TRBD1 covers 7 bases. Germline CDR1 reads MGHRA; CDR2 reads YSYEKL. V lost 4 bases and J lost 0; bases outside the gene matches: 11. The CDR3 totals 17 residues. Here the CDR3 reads CASSLLFSGQMNTEAFF. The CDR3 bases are TGCGCCAGCAGCCTCTTATTCTCGGGACAGATGAACACTGAAGCTTTCTTT.

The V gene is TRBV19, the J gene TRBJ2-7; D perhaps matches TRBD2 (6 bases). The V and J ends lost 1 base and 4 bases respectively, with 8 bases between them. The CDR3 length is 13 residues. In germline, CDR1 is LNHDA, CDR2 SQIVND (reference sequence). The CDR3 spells CASSIGLAYEQYF. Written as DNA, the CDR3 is TGTGCCAGTAGTATAGGGCTAGCGTACGAGCAGTACTTC.

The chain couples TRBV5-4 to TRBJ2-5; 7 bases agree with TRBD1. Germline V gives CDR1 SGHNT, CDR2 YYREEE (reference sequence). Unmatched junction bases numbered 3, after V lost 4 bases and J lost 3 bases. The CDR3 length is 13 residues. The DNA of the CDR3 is TGTGCCAGCAGCATACAGGGGAAAGAGACCCAGTACTTC. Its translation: CASSIQGKETQYF.

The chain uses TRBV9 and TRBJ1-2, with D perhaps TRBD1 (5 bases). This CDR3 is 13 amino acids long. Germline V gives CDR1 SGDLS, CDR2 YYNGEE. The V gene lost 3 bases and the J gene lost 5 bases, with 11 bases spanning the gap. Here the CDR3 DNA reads TGTGCCAGCAGCGCCCTTCAGGGTTATGGCTACACCTTC. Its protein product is CASSALQGYGYTF.